This T cell receptor (beta chain) was recovered during a study of immune heterogeneity within non-small cell lung tumors. Template input, which was bulk tumor genomic DNA, totaled approximately 600 ng per sample. From each primary tumor, several far-apart biopsies were obtained during surgery. Curative operations were performed on patients who had untreated, newly diagnosed non-small cell lung cancer. This clonotype was counted ten times or more. The antigen remains unidentified. This CDR3 comprises 14 residues. V gave up 5 bases and J gave up 6 bases, with 15 bases separating them. The germline V gene encodes CDR1 SGHVS and CDR2 FQNEAQ. Study results and limitations: Higher local tumor mutational burden went with moderately higher local T-cell clonality, R approximately 0.36.

TCR beta CDR3 was amplified by multiplex PCR, first round about 10 cycles, 32 V and 13 J primers. TCRdb used MiXCR to reprocess the multiplex PCR reads, holding one entry per CDR3 protein. The sample shows about 15,000 distinct CDR3 sequences, roughly 30% of them seen only once. The rearrangement uses TRBV7-8 and TRBJ2-3; D is ambiguous. Sequenced: lung tumor tissue. The sequence was obtained from a man between 35 and 55 years old with non-small cell lung cancer. The CDR3: CASSPSAGRDTQYF. The CDR3 nucleotides are TGTGCCAGCAGCCCTAGTGCTGGCAGGGATACGCAGTATTTT.